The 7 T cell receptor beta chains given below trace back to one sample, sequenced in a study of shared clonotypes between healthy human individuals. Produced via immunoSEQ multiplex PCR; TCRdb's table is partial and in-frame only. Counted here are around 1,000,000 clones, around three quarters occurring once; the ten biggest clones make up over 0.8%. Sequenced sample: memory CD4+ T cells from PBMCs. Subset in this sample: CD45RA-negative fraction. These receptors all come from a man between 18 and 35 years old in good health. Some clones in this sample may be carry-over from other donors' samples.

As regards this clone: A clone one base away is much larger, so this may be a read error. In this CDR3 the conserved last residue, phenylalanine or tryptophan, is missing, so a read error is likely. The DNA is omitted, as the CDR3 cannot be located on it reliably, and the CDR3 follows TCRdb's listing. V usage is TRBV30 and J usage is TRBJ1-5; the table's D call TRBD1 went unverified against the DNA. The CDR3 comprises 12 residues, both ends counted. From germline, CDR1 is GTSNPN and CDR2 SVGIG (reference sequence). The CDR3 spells CAWSSQGQIRHS.

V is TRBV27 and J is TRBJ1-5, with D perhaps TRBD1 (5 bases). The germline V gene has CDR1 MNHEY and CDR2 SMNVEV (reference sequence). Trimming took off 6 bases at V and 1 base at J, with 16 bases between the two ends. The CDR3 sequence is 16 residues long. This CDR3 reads CASSTASGRSNQPQHF. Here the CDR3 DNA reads TGTGCCAGCAGCACCGCGTCGGGACGCAGCAATCAGCCCCAGCATTTT.

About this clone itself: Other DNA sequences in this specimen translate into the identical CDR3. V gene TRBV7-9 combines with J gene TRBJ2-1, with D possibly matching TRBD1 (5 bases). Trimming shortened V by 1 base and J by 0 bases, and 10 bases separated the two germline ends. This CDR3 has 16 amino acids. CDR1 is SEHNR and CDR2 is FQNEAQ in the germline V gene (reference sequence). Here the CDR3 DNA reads TGTGCCAGCAGCTTAGTTCAGGGATCCTCCTACAATGAGCAGTTCTTC. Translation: CASSLVQGSSYNEQFF.

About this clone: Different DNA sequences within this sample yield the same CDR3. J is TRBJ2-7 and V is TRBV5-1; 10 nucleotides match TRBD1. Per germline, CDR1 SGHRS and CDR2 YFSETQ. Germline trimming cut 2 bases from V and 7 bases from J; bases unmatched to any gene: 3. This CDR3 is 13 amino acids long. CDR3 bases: TGCGCCAGCAGCTTTGGGACAGGGGTTGAGCAGTACTTC. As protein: CASSFGTGVEQYF.

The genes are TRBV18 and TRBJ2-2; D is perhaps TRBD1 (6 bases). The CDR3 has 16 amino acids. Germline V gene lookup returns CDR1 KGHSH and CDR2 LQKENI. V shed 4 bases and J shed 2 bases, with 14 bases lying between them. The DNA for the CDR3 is TGTGCCAGCTCACTCCAGGGGCCCTTCAACACCGGGGAGCTGTTTTTT. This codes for CASSLQGPFNTGELFF. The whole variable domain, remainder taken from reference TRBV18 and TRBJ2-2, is NAGVMQNPRHLVRRRGQEARLRCSPMKGHSHVYWYRQLPEEGLKFMVYLQKENIIDESGMPKERFSAEFPKEGPSILRIQQVVRGDSAAYFCASSLQGPFNTGELFFGEGSRLTVL.

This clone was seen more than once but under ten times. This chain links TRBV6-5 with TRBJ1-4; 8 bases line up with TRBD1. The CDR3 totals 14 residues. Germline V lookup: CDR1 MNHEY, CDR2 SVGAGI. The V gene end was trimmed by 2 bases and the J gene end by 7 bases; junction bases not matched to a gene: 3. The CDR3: CASSYTTGAEKLFF. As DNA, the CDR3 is TGTGCCAGCAGTTACACGACAGGGGCTGAAAAACTGTTTTTT.

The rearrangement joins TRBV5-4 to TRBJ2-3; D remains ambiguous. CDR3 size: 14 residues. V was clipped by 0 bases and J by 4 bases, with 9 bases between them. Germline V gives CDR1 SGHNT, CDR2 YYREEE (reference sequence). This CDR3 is CASSLGSWSDTQYF. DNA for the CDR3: TGTGCCAGCAGCTTGGGGAGTTGGTCAGATACGCAGTATTTT.